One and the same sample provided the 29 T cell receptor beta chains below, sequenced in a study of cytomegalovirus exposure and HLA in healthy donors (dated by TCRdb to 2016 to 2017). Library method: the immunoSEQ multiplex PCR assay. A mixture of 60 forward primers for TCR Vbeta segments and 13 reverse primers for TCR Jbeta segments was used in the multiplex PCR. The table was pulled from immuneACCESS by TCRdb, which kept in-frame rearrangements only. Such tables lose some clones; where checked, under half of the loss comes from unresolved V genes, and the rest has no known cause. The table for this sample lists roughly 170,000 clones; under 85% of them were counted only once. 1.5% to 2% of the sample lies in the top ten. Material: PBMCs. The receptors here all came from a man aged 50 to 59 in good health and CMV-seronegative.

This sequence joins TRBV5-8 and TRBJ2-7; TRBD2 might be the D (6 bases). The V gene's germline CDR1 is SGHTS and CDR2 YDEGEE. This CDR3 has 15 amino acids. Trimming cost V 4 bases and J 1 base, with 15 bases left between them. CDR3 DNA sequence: TGTGCCAGCAGCCGCCGGAGGGCCAGTTCCTACGAGCAGTACTTC. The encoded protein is CASSRRRASSYEQYF.

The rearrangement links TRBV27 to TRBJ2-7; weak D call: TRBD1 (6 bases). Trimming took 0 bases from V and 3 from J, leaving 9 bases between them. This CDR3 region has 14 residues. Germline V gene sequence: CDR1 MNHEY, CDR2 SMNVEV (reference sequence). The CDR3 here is CASSLSNRVYEQYF. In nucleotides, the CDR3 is TGTGCCAGCAGTTTATCCAACAGGGTCTACGAGCAGTACTTC.

The DNA of the CDR3 is TGTGCCAGCAGTCTCCATGACACTTCTAGCACAGATACGCAGTATTTT. It yields the protein CASSLHDTSSTDTQYF. This rearrangement joins TRBV9 to TRBJ2-3; D is unresolved. The CDR3 length is 16 residues. V gave up 5 bases and J gave up 0 bases, with 16 bases separating them. Germline V gene lookup returns CDR1 SGDLS and CDR2 YYNGEE.

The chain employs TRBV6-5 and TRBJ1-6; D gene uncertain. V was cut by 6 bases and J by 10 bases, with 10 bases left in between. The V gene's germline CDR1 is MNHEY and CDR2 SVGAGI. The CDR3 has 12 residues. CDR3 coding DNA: TGTGCCAGCAGGGGAGGGTGGTCACCCCTCCACTTT. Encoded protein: CASRGGWSPLHF.

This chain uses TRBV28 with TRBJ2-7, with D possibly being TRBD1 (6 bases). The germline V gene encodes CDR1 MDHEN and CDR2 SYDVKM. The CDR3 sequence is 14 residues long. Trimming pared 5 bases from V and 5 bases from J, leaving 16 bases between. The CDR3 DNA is TGTGCCAGCAGTGTAAGGACAGACTGGGACGAGCAGTACTTC. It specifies CASSVRTDWDEQYF.

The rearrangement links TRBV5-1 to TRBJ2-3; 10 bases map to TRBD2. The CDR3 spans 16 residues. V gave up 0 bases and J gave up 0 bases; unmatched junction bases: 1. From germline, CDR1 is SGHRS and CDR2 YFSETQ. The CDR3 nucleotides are TGCGCCAGCAGCTTGGGGACTAGCGGTAGCACAGATACGCAGTATTTT. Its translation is CASSLGTSGSTDTQYF.

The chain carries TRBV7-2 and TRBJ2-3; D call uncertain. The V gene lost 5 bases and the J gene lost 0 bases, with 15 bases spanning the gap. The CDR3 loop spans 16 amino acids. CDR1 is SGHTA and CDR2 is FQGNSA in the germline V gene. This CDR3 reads CASSPEGTTSTDTQYF. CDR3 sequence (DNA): TGTGCCAGCAGCCCCGAAGGTACTACTAGCACAGATACGCAGTATTTT.

CDR3 protein: CASSPPSVSGELFF. DNA of the CDR3: TGTGCCAGCTCACCACCGTCCGTGTCCGGGGAGCTGTTTTTT. The chain is built from TRBV18 and TRBJ2-2, with D unresolved. The CDR3 contains 14 residues. V lost 0 bases, J lost 6 bases, and 8 bases lay in between. Germline V gene sequence: CDR1 KGHSH, CDR2 LQKENI.

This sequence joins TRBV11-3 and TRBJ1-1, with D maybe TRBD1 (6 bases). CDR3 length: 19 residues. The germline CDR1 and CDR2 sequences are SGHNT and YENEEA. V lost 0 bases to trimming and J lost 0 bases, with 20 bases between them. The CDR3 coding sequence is TGTGCCAGCAGCTTAGATCGAGGACAGACATCACTTCTGAACACTGAAGCTTTCTTT. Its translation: CASSLDRGQTSLLNTEAFF.

The CDR3 spells CASRQGASSTDTQYF. The CDR3 DNA follows: TGTGCCAGCAGGCAAGGGGCATCTAGCACAGATACGCAGTATTTT. This sequence joins TRBV27 and TRBJ2-3; D perhaps matches TRBD1 (5 bases). The CDR3 consists of 15 residues. V lost 6 bases and J 0 bases, leaving 13 bases between the germline ends. Looked up from germline, CDR1 is MNHEY and CDR2 is SMNVEV (reference sequence).

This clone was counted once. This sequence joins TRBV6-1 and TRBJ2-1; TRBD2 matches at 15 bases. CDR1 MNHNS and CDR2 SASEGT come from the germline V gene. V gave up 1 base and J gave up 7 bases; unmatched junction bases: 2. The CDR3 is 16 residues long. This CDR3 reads CASSEGTSGRGNEQFF. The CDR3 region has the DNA TGTGCCAGCAGTGAAGGGACTAGCGGGAGGGGAAATGAGCAGTTCTTC.

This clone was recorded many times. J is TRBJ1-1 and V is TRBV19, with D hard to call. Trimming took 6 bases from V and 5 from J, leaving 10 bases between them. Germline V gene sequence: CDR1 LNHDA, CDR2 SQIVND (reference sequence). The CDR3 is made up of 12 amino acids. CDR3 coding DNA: TGTGCCAGTAGGGGGAGACAAACTGAAGCTTTCTTT. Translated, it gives CASRGRQTEAFF.

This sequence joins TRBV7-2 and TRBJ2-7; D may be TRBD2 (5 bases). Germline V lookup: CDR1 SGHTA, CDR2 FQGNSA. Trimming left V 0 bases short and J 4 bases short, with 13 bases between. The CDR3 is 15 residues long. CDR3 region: CASSLAILAQYEQYF. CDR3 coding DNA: TGTGCCAGCAGCTTAGCTATCCTAGCACAATACGAGCAGTACTTC. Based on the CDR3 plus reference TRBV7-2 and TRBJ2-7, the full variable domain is GAGVSQSPSNKVTEKGKDVELRCDPISGHTALYWYRQSLGQGLEFLIYFQGNSAPDKSGLPSDRFSAERTGGSVSTLTIQRTQQEDSAVYLCASSLAILAQYEQYFGPGTRLTVT.

The CDR3 sequence is CASSEGSSGKETQYF. In nucleotides, the CDR3 is TGTGCCAGCAGTGAAGGGTCTAGCGGTAAAGAGACCCAGTACTTC. V gene TRBV6-1 combines with J gene TRBJ2-5, with 7 bases lining up with TRBD2. J lost 3 bases, V lost 1 base, and 5 bases had no gene match. Per the germline V gene, CDR1 is MNHNS and CDR2 is SASEGT. The CDR3 contains 15 residues.

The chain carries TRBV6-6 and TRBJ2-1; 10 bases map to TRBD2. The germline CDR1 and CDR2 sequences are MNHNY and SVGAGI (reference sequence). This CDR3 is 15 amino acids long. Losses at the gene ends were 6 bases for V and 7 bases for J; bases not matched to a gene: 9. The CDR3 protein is CASRKGLADRNEQFF. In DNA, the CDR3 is TGTGCCAGCAGAAAAGGACTAGCGGATCGGAATGAGCAGTTCTTC.

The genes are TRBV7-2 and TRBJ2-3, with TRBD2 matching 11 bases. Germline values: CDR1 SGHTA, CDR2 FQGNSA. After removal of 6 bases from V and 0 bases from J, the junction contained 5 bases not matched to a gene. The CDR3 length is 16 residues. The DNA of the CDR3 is TGTGCCAGCAGTATAGCGGGAGGGCGTAGCACAGATACGCAGTATTTT. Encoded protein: CASSIAGGRSTDTQYF.

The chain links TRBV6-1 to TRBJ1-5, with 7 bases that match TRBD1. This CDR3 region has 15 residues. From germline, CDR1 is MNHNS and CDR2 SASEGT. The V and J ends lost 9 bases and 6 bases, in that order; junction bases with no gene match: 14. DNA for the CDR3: TGTGCCAGTGGACCAGGGACAGCCCGGATTCAGCCCCAGCATTTT. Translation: CASGPGTARIQPQHF.

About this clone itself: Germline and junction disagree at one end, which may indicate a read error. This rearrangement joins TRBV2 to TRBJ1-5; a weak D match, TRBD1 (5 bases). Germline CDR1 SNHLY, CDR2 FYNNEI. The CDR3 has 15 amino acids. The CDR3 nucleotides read TGTGCCAGCAGGGAAGACAGAAATAGCAATCAGCCCCAGCATTTT. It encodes CASREDRNSNQPQHF. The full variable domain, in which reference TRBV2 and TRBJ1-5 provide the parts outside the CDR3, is EPEVTQTPSHQVTQMGQEVILRCVPISNHLYFYWYRQILGQKVEFLVSFYNNEISEKSEIFDDQFSVERPDGSNFTLKIRSTKLEDSAMYFCASREDRNSNQPQHFGDGTRLSIL.

The CDR3 spells CASRPGQGSHYGYTF. CDR3 in DNA: TGTGCCAGCAGGCCGGGACAGGGGAGTCACTATGGCTACACCTTC. The chain couples TRBV6-5 to TRBJ1-2; TRBD1 matches at 10 bases. The junction had 7 bases not matched to a gene; V was cut back by 6 bases and J by 3 bases. The germline V gene has CDR1 MNHEY and CDR2 SVGAGI. CDR3 length: 15 residues.

Here the CDR3 DNA reads TGTGCCAGCAGCTCCGGACTAGCGGGACAAGAGACCCAGTACTTC. Protein: CASSSGLAGQETQYF. The V gene is TRBV7-3, the J gene TRBJ2-5; 12 positions match TRBD2. V trimming: 4 bases; J trimming: 2 bases; junction bases outside the gene matches: 2. The CDR3 loop spans 15 amino acids. Looked up from germline, CDR1 is SGHTA and CDR2 is FQGTGA.

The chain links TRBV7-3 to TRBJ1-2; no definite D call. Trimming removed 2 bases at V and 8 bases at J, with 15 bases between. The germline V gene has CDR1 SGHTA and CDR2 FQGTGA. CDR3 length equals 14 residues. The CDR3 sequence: CASSLDGGRGGYTF. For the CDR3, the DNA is TGTGCCAGCAGCTTAGACGGCGGGCGAGGGGGCTACACCTTC.

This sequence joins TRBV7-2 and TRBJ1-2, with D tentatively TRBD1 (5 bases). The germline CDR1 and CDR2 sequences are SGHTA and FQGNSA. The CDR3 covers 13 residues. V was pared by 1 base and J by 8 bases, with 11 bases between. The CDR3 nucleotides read TGTGCCAGCAGCTTAGATGGGCAGGGCGGCTACACCTTC. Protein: CASSLDGQGGYTF.

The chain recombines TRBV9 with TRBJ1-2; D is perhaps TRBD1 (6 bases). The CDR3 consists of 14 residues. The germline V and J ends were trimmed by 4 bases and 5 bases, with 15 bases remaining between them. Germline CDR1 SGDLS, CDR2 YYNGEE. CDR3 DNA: TGTGCCAGCAGCACACTCACAGGGACATATGGCTACACCTTC. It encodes CASSTLTGTYGYTF.

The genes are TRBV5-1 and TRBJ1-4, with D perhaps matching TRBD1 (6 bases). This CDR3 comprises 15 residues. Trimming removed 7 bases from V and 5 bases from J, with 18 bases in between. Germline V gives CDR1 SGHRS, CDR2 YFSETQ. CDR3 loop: CASGSTGQTNEKLFF. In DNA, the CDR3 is TGCGCCAGCGGCTCGACGGGACAAACGAATGAAAAACTGTTTTTT.

This CDR3 is CASGSWQGAYEQYF. The CDR3 nucleotides are TGCGCCAGCGGGTCATGGCAGGGGGCGTACGAGCAGTACTTC. The chain links TRBV5-1 to TRBJ2-7; 8 bases align to TRBD1. CDR3 length: 14 amino acids. Trimming cost V 7 bases and J 4 bases; bases outside gene matches: 10. The germline V gene encodes CDR1 SGHRS and CDR2 YFSETQ.

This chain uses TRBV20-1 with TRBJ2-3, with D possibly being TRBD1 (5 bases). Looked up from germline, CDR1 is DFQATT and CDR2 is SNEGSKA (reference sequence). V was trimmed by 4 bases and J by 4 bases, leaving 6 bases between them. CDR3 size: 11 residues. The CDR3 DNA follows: TGCAGTGCTACCAGGGCAGATACGCAGTATTTT. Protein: CSATRADTQYF.

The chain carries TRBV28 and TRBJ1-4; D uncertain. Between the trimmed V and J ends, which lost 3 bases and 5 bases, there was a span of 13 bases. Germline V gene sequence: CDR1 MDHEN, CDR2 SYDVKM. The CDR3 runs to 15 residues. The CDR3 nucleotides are TGTGCCAGCAGTTTGATCCACAGCCTGAATGAAAAACTGTTTTTT. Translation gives CASSLIHSLNEKLFF.

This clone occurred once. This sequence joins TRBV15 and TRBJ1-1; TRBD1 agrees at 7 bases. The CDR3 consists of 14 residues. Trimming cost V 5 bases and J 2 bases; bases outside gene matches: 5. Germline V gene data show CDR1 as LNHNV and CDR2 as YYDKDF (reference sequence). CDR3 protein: CATSVRGHNTEAFF. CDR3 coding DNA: TGTGCCACCAGCGTAAGGGGGCATAACACTGAAGCTTTCTTT.

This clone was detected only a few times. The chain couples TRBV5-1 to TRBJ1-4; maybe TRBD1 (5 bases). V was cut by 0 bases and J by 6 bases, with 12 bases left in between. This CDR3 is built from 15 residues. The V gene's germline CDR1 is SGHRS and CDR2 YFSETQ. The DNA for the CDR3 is TGCGCCAGCAGCTTGGCCCCAGGGTCATATGAAAAACTGTTTTTT. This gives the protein CASSLAPGSYEKLFF.